This T cell receptor beta chain emerged from a study of beta chain features in type 1 diabetes (dated by TCRdb to between 2017 and 2018). For the wider study: No differences in mean age, gender distribution, total cell number or subset yield were found between patients and healthy donors. A total of roughly 110 million sorted cells were examined across all samples, and the number of cells per subset was strongly correlated with RNA yield. In the study, TCRB repertoires of sorted circulating CD4+ T cell subsets from recently diagnosed type 1 diabetes patients were compared with those of matched healthy donors. Regulatory and stem cell-like memory subsets were obtained from only 8 patients and roughly 8 healthy donors, while naive and central memory subsets were obtained from all 30 or so donors. Broader findings and caveats from the paper: In all four CD4+ subsets, TCRB CDR3 length was moderately but significantly shorter in type 1 diabetes patients. Because the HLA sub-analyses included only small numbers of individuals, any influence of HLA type on TCRB rearrangement was left unresolved. Shorter templates might have been favored by PCR, but patient and control samples were amplified and corrected together, so both groups would have been affected equally by any skew. Because cDNA was sequenced instead of genomic DNA, activated cells with high expression could be over-represented, although the groups did not differ in activation or CD3 levels. Patients with type 1 diabetes made fewer insertions and deleted more nucleotides at VDJ recombination sites, implying thymic rearrangement abnormalities. Naive, central memory and regulatory TCRB repertoires appeared more similar among patients than among healthy donors.

The entire isolated RNA was reverse transcribed using the High Capacity cDNA Reverse Transcription Kit, and thus expressed TCRB transcripts were sequenced. Deep immunoSEQ sequencing was applied to naive, central memory and regulatory T cell samples, giving an average of around 3.8 million total reads per sample. Sorted cells were lysed in RLT buffer, and RNA was extracted using DNase-treated RNeasy Micro or Mini kits according to cell number. To prevent cross-contamination, every cell subset was processed on its own, while patient and healthy donor samples were processed together. The immunoSEQ multiplex PCR was used to amplify TCRB sequences from cDNA, yielding 87-bp fragments that span the CDR3 region. Amplicons were sequenced on the Illumina HiSeq platform. As for how the authors treated the data: Synthetic template baselines were used to correct PCR bias computationally, reads within Hamming distance 2 were collapsed, and singletons that could not be merged were discarded. Reads were aligned to IMGT to assign V, D and J genes, CDR3 length, and insertions or deletions at six rearrangement sites. Within each subset, clonotype counts were normalized to sorted cell number, and only after that were true diversity and Gini coefficients computed with the tcR R package. Repertoire sharing was quantified using the overlap coefficient calculated on TCRB nucleotide sequences. As a proxy for the pre-selection repertoire, out-of-frame TCRB sequences from naive cells were analyzed. Here the immuneACCESS table is served through TCRdb, limited to in-frame sequences with V and J called. Missing clones are a known gap in these copies; in checked studies unresolved V genes cover under half, and the rest lacks a known reason. V and J calls and clone size are as listed in that table; D and trimming were resolved from the DNA. Counted in this sample were some 330,000 clones; 9.5% to 12% of them appeared once. The top ten clones comprise 0.015% of the sample.

V loses 7 bases of germline sequence and J loses 6 bases, and the interval between the two ends is 12 bases. The CDR3, from cysteine to phenylalanine, totals 12 residues. The retained sequence is limited to the CDR3, 36 bases, with the frame set at the first base. CDR1 and CDR2, looked up from the germline V gene (reference sequence), are GTSNPN and SVGIG. Regarding this clone: Its antigen remains unidentified. Per-base quality was not reported, and no clone a single base away is much larger than it.

Each donor gave one peripheral blood draw, about 110 mL on average, collected into heparinised tubes. A BD FACSAria II was used to sort naive, central memory, regulatory and stem cell-like memory CD4+ T cells with a panel that included CD45RO, CCR7, CD25, CD127, CD95 and CD27. Purity was above 98% for every sorted population. PBMCs were isolated right away by Lymphoprep density gradient centrifugation and were stained directly, without culture. So that batch effects would be minimized, each experiment stained and sorted samples in pairs, pairing one healthy donor with one patient. The rearrangement combines TRBV30 with TRBJ2-2; the D segment cannot be called with confidence. Source material: naive CD4+ T cells from blood. The sample's cell subset or site label, decoded: true naive CD4+ T cells. The sequence derives from a woman between 25 and 40 years old in good health. The CDR3 protein: CASSGHPGELFF. The nucleotides are TGTGCCTCCTCGGGTCATCCCGGGGAGCTGTTTTTT.